The 10 T cell receptor beta chains below were found in one sample sequenced in a study of T cell responses to AZD1222 COVID-19 vaccine. Measured with immunoSEQ multiplex PCR; TCRdb has only the in-frame clones, and not every one. The data hold around 110,000 clones, with over 75% observed a single time. The sample in question was peripheral blood, obtained on day 0 of MenACWY control vaccination. The origin of the receptors is an adult in good health.

J is TRBJ1-5 and V is TRBV12-3 or TRBV12-4, with a tentative D call TRBD1 (5 bases). Trimming took off 5 bases at V and 6 bases at J, with 11 bases between the two ends. There are 13 residues in the CDR3. The CDR3 is CASSRTQGQPQHF. DNA of the CDR3: TGTGCCAGCAGTCGAACTCAGGGTCAGCCCCAGCATTTT.

By share, this clone ranks as medium-sized. The V gene is TRBV6-6, the J gene TRBJ2-3; 16 nucleotides match TRBD2. The CDR3 totals 14 residues. V lost 5 bases and J lost 12; bases outside the gene matches: 5. Germline-derived CDR1 and CDR2 are MNHNY and SVGAGI (reference sequence). The CDR3 region is CASSTGTSGGDQYF. The CDR3 region has the DNA TGTGCCAGCAGTACCGGGACTAGCGGGGGGGACCAGTATTTT.

The rearrangement uses TRBV5-6 and TRBJ1-6; D remains ambiguous. The length of the CDR3 is 15 residues. CDR1 and CDR2 from the germline V gene are SGHDT and YYEEEE. Trimming stripped 2 bases from V and 7 bases from J, with 13 bases between. In nucleotides, the CDR3 is TGTGCCAGCAGCTTACTCCCCTCGGCGAATTCACCCCTCCACTTT. Translated, it gives CASSLLPSANSPLHF.

The table lists this clone with a count of one. The chain recombines TRBV18 with TRBJ1-3, with D possibly TRBD1 on 5 matching bases. This CDR3 has 15 amino acids. V was cut by 3 bases and J by 2 bases, with 11 bases left in between. Germline V gene sequence: CDR1 KGHSH, CDR2 LQKENI. CDR3 residues: CASSPGERAGNTIYF. The CDR3 nucleotides read TGTGCCAGCTCACCGGGGGAGAGGGCTGGAAACACCATATATTTT. Using reference TRBV18 and TRBJ1-3 for the parts outside the CDR3, the full variable domain is NAGVMQNPRHLVRRRGQEARLRCSPMKGHSHVYWYRQLPEEGLKFMVYLQKENIIDESGMPKERFSAEFPKEGPSILRIQQVVRGDSAAYFCASSPGERAGNTIYFGEGSWLTVV.

This clone showed up just a few times. The CDR3 spells CASTDLGTYEQYF. For the CDR3, the DNA is TGTGCCAGTACCGACCTGGGGACCTACGAGCAGTACTTC. The rearrangement links TRBV19 to TRBJ2-7; D remains ambiguous. Germline assignment: CDR1 LNHDA and CDR2 SQIVND (reference sequence). V was shortened by 7 bases and J by 2 bases, with 12 bases between the two germline ends. CDR3 length equals 13 residues.

The V call is TRBV10-3, the J call TRBJ1-5; the D is unclear. Germline V gene sequence: CDR1 ENHRY, CDR2 SYGVKD. The CDR3 covers 13 residues. V lost 2 bases and J lost 3, with 5 bases in between. This CDR3 is CAISEPPNQPQHF. As DNA, the CDR3 is TGTGCCATCAGTGAGCCTCCCAATCAGCCCCAGCATTTT.

The chain has TRBV2 and TRBJ1-1; 8 positions match TRBD1. The ends lost 6 bases at V and 4 bases at J; junction bases unmatched: 10. Germline assignment: CDR1 SNHLY and CDR2 FYNNEI. This CDR3 region has 15 residues. In DNA form, the CDR3 reads TGTGCCAGCAGGGAGGACAGGGAGCGATTCACTGAAGCTTTCTTT. Its translation is CASREDRERFTEAFF.

The CDR3 reads CASSPPLGVGKNIQYF. In nucleotides, the CDR3 is TGCGCCAGCAGCCCACCTTTGGGGGTTGGCAAAAACATTCAGTACTTC. V and J are TRBV5-1 and TRBJ2-4; D could derive from TRBD1 or TRBD2 (5 bases each). V was pared by 4 bases and J by 3 bases, with 17 bases between. The CDR3 covers 16 residues. The germline gives CDR1 SGHRS, CDR2 YFSETQ.

The genes are TRBV2 and TRBJ2-5; 9 nucleotides line up with TRBD1. Germline CDR1 SNHLY, CDR2 FYNNEI. V lost 7 bases, J lost 4 bases, and 7 bases stayed unmatched. The CDR3 runs 14 residues. The CDR3: CASNYRGRGETQYF. CDR3 DNA: TGTGCCAGCAACTACAGGGGGCGCGGAGAGACCCAGTACTTC.

V gene TRBV11-2 combines with J gene TRBJ2-1, with D maybe TRBD1 (6 bases). CDR1 SGHAT and CDR2 FQNNGV come from the germline V gene. Trimming left V 3 bases short and J 10 bases short, with 19 bases between. This CDR3 contains 15 residues. Here the CDR3 reads CASSFALGQLAEQFF. CDR3 sequence (DNA): TGTGCCAGCAGCTTCGCCCTTGGACAGCTCGCGGAGCAGTTCTTC.